The 12 T cell receptor beta chains below all came from one sample that was sequenced in a study of brain metastases from non-small cell lung cancer. Profiled with immunoSEQ multiplex PCR; TCRdb holds only in-frame clones, not every one. The sample consists of about 1,800 clones, around 84% of them appearing once. Source material: primary lung tumor tissue. All receptors come from a donor over 35 with non-small cell lung cancer.

A note on this clone: This sequence may be a read error, since a much larger clone differs from it by one base. This chain uses TRBV5-6 with TRBJ2-7; 7 nucleotides match TRBD1. Trimming removed 6 bases from V and 6 bases from J; junction bases left unmatched: 15. This CDR3 has 15 residues. CDR1 is SGHDT, CDR2 YYEEEE, per germline. The CDR3 region has the DNA TGTGCCAGCACCCTAGATGATAGGGGGCTCGGCGAGCAGTACTTC. Translated: CASTLDDRGLGEQYF.

Comment on this clone: A much bigger clone sits one base away, suggesting this may be a read error. In the same sample, other DNA sequences code for this CDR3. This sequence joins TRBV6-2 or TRBV6-3 and TRBJ1-2; perhaps TRBD1 as D (6 bases). The CDR3 is made up of 15 amino acids. Germline loops: CDR1 MNHEY, CDR2 SVGEGT. This chain's CDR3 is CASSYRSGQYYGYTF. DNA for the CDR3: TGTGCCAGTAGTTACCGTTCGGGACAATACTATGGCTACACCTTC.

This clone has only a few counts. The CDR3: CATSDPRVSNEQFF. The DNA for the CDR3 is TGTGCCACCAGTGATCCTCGGGTTAGCAATGAGCAGTTCTTC. The genes are TRBV24-1 and TRBJ2-1, with D uncertain. Germline values: CDR1 KGHDR, CDR2 SFDVKD. This CDR3 is built from 14 residues. V was shortened by 3 bases and J by 6 bases, with 11 bases between the two germline ends.

The chain employs TRBV7-3 and TRBJ2-6; 8 nucleotides line up with TRBD1. The CDR3 consists of 17 residues. Germline CDR1 and CDR2: SGHTA and FQGTGA. The trim removed 5 bases at V and 1 base at J, leaving 7 bases unmatched. The CDR3 reads CASSNGQGRSGANVLTF. The CDR3 nucleotides are TGTGCCAGCAGCAACGGACAGGGAAGGTCTGGGGCCAACGTCCTGACTTTC.

The rearrangement links TRBV6-5 to TRBJ1-2; 7 nucleotides line up with TRBD1. Germline V gene sequence: CDR1 MNHEY, CDR2 SVGAGI. This CDR3 has 12 amino acids. After removal of 6 bases from V and 5 bases from J, the junction contained 3 bases not matched to a gene. CDR3 protein: CASSTGVYGYTF. CDR3 in DNA: TGTGCCAGCAGCACAGGGGTTTATGGCTACACCTTC.

This chain connects TRBV14 to TRBJ1-2; unclear D gene. V was clipped by 1 base and J by 4 bases, with 13 bases between them. The CDR3 totals 15 residues. The germline V gene encodes CDR1 SGHDN and CDR2 FVKESK. The CDR3 spells CASSQVSAGTYGYTF. The CDR3, as DNA: TGTGCCAGCAGCCAAGTGTCCGCAGGAACCTATGGCTACACCTTC.

V usage is TRBV5-6 and J usage is TRBJ1-1, with D tentatively TRBD1 (5 bases). This CDR3 is 13 amino acids long. V was shortened by 4 bases and J by 1 base, with 8 bases between the two germline ends. Germline assignment: CDR1 SGHDT and CDR2 YYEEEE. This CDR3 reads CASSADTNTEAFF. CDR3 DNA sequence: TGTGCCAGCAGCGCGGACACGAACACTGAAGCTTTCTTT. Complete variable domain (other parts from reference TRBV5-6 and TRBJ1-1): DAGVTQSPTHLIKTRGQQVTLRCSPKSGHDTVSWYQQALGQGPQFIFQYYEEEERQRGNFPDRFSGHQFPNYSSELNVNALLLGDSALYLCASSADTNTEAFFGQGTRLTVV.

In this sample, this clone turned up a few times. The rearrangement joins TRBV4-2 to TRBJ1-1; D not resolved. Germline CDR1 LGHNA, CDR2 YNFKEQ. This CDR3 is built from 14 residues. V was shortened by 1 base and J by 6 bases, with 12 bases between the two germline ends. As DNA, the CDR3 is TGTGCCAGCAGCCAAGTGGGAGGCATCGCTGAAGCTTTCTTT. Its translation: CASSQVGGIAEAFF.

This chain joins TRBV7-3 and TRBJ2-1; 10 bases align to TRBD2. The V gene end was trimmed by 2 bases and the J gene end by 10 bases; junction bases not matched to a gene: 8. This CDR3 has 15 residues. The germline V gene has CDR1 SGHTA and CDR2 FQGTGA. In DNA form, the CDR3 reads TGTGCCAGCAGCTTAGGCGGTCTAGCGGGGGTAGAGCAGTTCTTC. It translates to CASSLGGLAGVEQFF.

The rearrangement links TRBV6-2 or TRBV6-3 to TRBJ2-4; 10 nucleotides agree with TRBD2. CDR1 MNHEY and CDR2 SVGEGT come from the germline V gene. CDR3 size: 19 residues. J gave up 3 bases and V 1 base, and 12 bases lay outside the gene matches. This CDR3 is CASSYLASGSTSVKNIQYF. CDR3 sequence (DNA): TGTGCCAGCAGTTACTTGGCTAGCGGGAGCACGTCGGTCAAAAACATTCAGTACTTC.

The CDR3 bases are TGTGCCAGCAGTTTATTTGTGCCGACTAGCGGGGGGTCAAATGAGCAGTTCTTC. Translation gives CASSLFVPTSGGSNEQFF. This rearrangement joins TRBV28 to TRBJ2-1, with 13 bases fitting TRBD2. The CDR3 is made up of 18 amino acids. J lost 7 bases, V lost 1 base, and 10 bases had no gene match. Germline CDR1 and CDR2: MDHEN and SYDVKM.

In its sample, this clone was seen a few times. This chain joins TRBV28 and TRBJ2-7; the D is unclear. The CDR3 runs to 11 residues. Between the trimmed V and J ends, which lost 5 bases and 4 bases, there was a span of 6 bases. Per the germline V gene, CDR1 is MDHEN and CDR2 is SYDVKM. The CDR3 is CASSRIYEQYF. For the CDR3, the DNA is TGTGCCAGCAGTCGTATATACGAGCAGTACTTC. The full variable domain, completed using reference TRBV28 and TRBJ2-7, is DVKVTQSSRYLVKRTGEKVFLECVQDMDHENMFWYRQDPGLGLRLIYFSYDVKMKEKGDIPEGYSVSREKKERFSLILESASTNQTSMYLCASSRIYEQYFGPGTRLTVT.